This T cell receptor (beta chain) comes out of a study of cytomegalovirus exposure and HLA in healthy donors. PCR was performed using 60 Vbeta and 13 Jbeta primers. TCRdb's table, derived via immunoSEQ multiplex PCR, lists solely in-frame clones and lacks some. The sample consists of approximately 150,000 clones, about 75% of them appearing once. Specimen: PBMCs. The origin of this receptor is a female donor in good health and CMV-seronegative.

The CDR3 DNA reads TGTGCCAGCAGCCGGACAGGGACTACCAAAAACATTCAGTACTTC. This codes for CASSRTGTTKNIQYF. The chain couples TRBV5-6 to TRBJ2-4, with D possibly being TRBD1 (8 bases). V was clipped by 4 bases and J by 2 bases, with 13 bases between them. Per germline, CDR1 SGHDT and CDR2 YYEEEE. CDR3 size: 15 residues.